This T cell receptor beta chain originates from a study of cytomegalovirus exposure and HLA in healthy donors. Findings and caveats of the study: Associated with cytomegalovirus, according to the listing, were around 160 TCR beta chains.

The PCR ran on 60 Vbeta and 13 Jbeta primers. Profiled with immunoSEQ multiplex PCR; TCRdb holds only in-frame clones, not every one. This table has some 180,000 clones, roughly two thirds appearing once. Germline values: CDR1 SGHNT, CDR2 YENEEA. Trimming cost V 2 bases and J 4 bases; bases outside gene matches: 6. The CDR3 sequence is 16 residues long. As concerns this clone: The antigen is unknown.

The sequence came from a woman aged 18-29 years in good health and CMV-seropositive. The V call is TRBV11-3, the J call TRBJ2-1; TRBD2 matches 9 bases. The sequenced sample was PBMCs. CDR3: CASSLLSGGQYNEQFF. CDR3 bases: TGTGCCAGCAGCTTATTGAGCGGGGGGCAGTACAATGAGCAGTTCTTC.